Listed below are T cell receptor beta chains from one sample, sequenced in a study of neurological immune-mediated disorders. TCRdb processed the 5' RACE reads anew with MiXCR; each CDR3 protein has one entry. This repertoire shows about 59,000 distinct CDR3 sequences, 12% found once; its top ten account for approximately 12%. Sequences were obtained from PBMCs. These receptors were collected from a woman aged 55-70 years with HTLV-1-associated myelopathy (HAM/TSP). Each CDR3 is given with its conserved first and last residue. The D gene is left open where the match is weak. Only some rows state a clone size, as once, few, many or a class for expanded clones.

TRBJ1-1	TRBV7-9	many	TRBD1	TGTGCCAGCAGCCACCCAGGGGGTCGGCTAGAGAACACTGAAGCTTTCTTT	CASSHPGGRLENTEAFF
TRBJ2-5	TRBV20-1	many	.	TGCAGTGCTACCAGGGGCTGGGAGGAGACCCAGTACTTC	CSATRGWEETQYF
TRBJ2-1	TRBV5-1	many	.	TGCGCCAGCAGCCTCGGGATTACAGGTTACAATGAGCAGTTCTTC	CASSLGITGYNEQFF
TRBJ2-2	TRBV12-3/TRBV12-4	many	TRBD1	TGTGCCAGCAGCCGCGACAGGGTGGTTGACACCGGGGAGCTGTTTTTT	CASSRDRVVDTGELFF
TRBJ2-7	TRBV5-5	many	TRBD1	TGTGCCAGCAGCTTGCACTCCTTACGGGACAGGGGCTACGAGCAGTACTTC	CASSLHSLRDRGYEQYF
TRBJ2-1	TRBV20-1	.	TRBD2	TGCAGTGTAAGACTAGCGGGCACTAGAAATCACAATGAGCAGTTCTTC	CSVRLAGTRNHNEQFF
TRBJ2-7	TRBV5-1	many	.	TGCGCCAGCAGCTTGGCCGGACAGAATTACGAGCAGTACTTC	CASSLAGQNYEQYF
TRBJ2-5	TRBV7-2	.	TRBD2	TGTGCCAGCAGCTTAGCTGCAGCGGGGGGAGGGGAGACCCAGTACTTC	CASSLAAAGGGETQYF
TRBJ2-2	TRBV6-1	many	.	TGTGCCAGCAGTGAACATCTACAGGGGAACACCGGGGAGCTGTTTTTT	CASSEHLQGNTGELFF
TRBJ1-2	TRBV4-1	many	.	TGCGCCAGCAGCCAGGACTCCCGGGACCCCGAAGAGGGCTACACCTTC	CASSQDSRDPEEGYTF
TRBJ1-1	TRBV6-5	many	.	TGTGCCATCTACAGACAGGTTGGAGGGACTACTGAAGCTTTCTTT	CAIYRQVGGTTEAFF
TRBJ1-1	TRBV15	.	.	TGTGCCACCAGCGCACAGGGCACCCACACTGAAGCTTTCTTT	CATSAQGTHTEAFF
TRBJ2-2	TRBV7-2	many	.	TGTGCCAGCAGCCGAACAGCTAGGCGGGACACCGGGGAGCTGTTTTTT	CASSRTARRDTGELFF
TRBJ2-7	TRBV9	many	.	TGTGCCAGCAGCGTAGATGGGGTTTCCTACGAGCAGTACTTC	CASSVDGVSYEQYF
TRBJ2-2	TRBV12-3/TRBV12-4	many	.	TGTGCCAGCAGTTTATCAGACTGGCTTCGGGAGCTGTTTTTT	CASSLSDWLRELFF
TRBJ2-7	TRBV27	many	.	TGTGCCAGCAGCTCAGGGACGTACAGCTCCTACGAGCAGTACTTC	CASSSGTYSSYEQYF
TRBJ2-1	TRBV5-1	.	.	TGCGCCAGCACCCCCAGCAGGGGTGGCTACAATGAGCAGTTCTTC	CASTPSRGGYNEQFF
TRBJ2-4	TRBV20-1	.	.	TGCAGTGCTAGGGGTAGCGTAGCCAAAAACATTCAGTACTTC	CSARGSVAKNIQYF
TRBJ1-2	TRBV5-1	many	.	TGCGCCAGTTCCCGGGACCCTATCCTTGGCTACACCTTC	CASSRDPILGYTF
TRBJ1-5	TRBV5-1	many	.	TGCGCCAGCAGCTTGGACTCGCCTAGCAATCAGCCCCAGCATTTT	CASSLDSPSNQPQHF
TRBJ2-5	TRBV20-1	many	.	TGCAGTGCTAGAGATATACTAGTGTCCCAAGAGACCCAGTACTTC	CSARDILVSQETQYF
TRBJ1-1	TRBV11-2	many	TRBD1	TGTGCCAGCAGCTTAGGGAGGGCGGGACAGTCGAACACTGAAGCTTTCTTT	CASSLGRAGQSNTEAFF
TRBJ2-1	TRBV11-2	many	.	TGTGCCAGCAGCCCACCTGGATACAATGAGCAGTTCTTC	CASSPPGYNEQFF
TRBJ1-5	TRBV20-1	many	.	TGCAGTGCCACATACACCAATCAGCCCCAGCATTTT	CSATYTNQPQHF
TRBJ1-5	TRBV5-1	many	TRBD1	TGCGCCAGCAGCGCCGGGACAGGAGCCAATCAGCCCCAGCATTTT	CASSAGTGANQPQHF
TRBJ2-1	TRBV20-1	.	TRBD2	TGCAGTGTGCTAGCGGGAGACGGCAATGAGCAGTTCTTC	CSVLAGDGNEQFF
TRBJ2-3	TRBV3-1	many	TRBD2	TGTGCCAGCAGCCCCGGACTAGCGGGTATGAGGGATACGCAGTATTTT	CASSPGLAGMRDTQYF
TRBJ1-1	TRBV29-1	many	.	TGCAGCGTACAGGAGGGAAATACTGAAGCTTTCTTT	CSVQEGNTEAFF
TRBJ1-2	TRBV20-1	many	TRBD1	TGCAGTGTTGGAGGACAGGGGGGAGGCTACACCTTC	CSVGGQGGGYTF
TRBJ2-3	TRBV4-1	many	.	TGCGCCAGCAGCCAAGATCGTACAGATACGCAGTATTTT	CASSQDRTDTQYF
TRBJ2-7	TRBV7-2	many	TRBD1	TGTGCCAGCAGCTTAGGACAGGGGGAGTACGAGCAGTACTTC	CASSLGQGEYEQYF
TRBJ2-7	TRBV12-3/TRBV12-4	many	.	TGTGCCAGCGGCGTGCATCTCTACGAGCAGTACTTC	CASGVHLYEQYF
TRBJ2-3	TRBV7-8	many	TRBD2	TGTGCCAGCAGCTCTCGTAGCGGGAGAAGGGTAGGAGATACGCAGTATTTT	CASSSRSGRRVGDTQYF
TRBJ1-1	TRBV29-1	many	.	TGCAGCGTTGAGACCGCAAGGAACACTGAAGCTTTCTTT	CSVETARNTEAFF
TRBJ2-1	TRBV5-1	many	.	TGCGCCAGCAGCTCGTATATACAGATATTTGGCAATGAGCAGTTCTTC	CASSSYIQIFGNEQFF
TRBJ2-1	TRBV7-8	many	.	TGTGCCAGCAGACCACTACAGCGGAGCTCCTACAATGAGCAGTTCTTC	CASRPLQRSSYNEQFF
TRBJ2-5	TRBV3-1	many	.	TGTGCCAGCAGCGGGAACTATTGGGGCCAAGAGACCCAGTACTTC	CASSGNYWGQETQYF
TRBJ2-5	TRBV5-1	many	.	TGCGCCAGCAGCTTGGCCGAAGGGGCGGAGACCCAGTACTTC	CASSLAEGAETQYF
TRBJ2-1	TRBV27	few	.	TGTGCCAGCAGTTTTAATCCCGGGGACATCAAAAACAATGAGCAGTTCTTC	CASSFNPGDIKNNEQFF
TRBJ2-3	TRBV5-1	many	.	TGCGCCAGCAGCTTGGAAAAGGGAGGGGGGACAGATACGCAGTATTTT	CASSLEKGGGTDTQYF
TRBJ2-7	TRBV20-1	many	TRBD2	TGCAGTGCTAGAGATGGCGCTAGCGGGGGCTACGAGCAGTACTTC	CSARDGASGGYEQYF